These 27 T cell receptor beta chains came from one sample sequenced in a study of CXCR3-negative and CXCR3-positive naive CD8 T cells (dated by TCRdb to the late 2010s). Antigens of these TCRs are unknown. These reads were obtained on a NextSeq 550. The Human TCR Profiling Kit (MiLaboratory) was used to make UMI-labeled 5' RACE TRB cDNA libraries. Reprocessed by TCRdb, the reads give a single entry per CDR3 protein sequence, without DNA. This sample's table carries more than 80,000 distinct CDR3 sequences. Nearly 0.85% of the sample goes to the ten largest clones. Broader findings and caveats from the paper: Compared with CXCR3-negative naive cells, CXCR3-positive naive cells had TRB CDR3s with higher hydrophobicity (lower Kidera factor 4), lower energy, and higher strength and volume indices.

Sequencing was carried out using naive CXCR3+ CD8+ T cells from blood. Sample cell subset or site, as interpreted from the label and publication: CD45RO-CCR7+CD27+CD95- naive CD8+ T cells expressing CXCR3 (TNR3+). All receptors come from a human donor in good health. Some clones in this sample may be carry-over from other donors' samples.

The V gene is TRBV7-9, the J gene TRBJ2-5; as DNA is missing, the TRBD1 call by TCRdb cannot be tested. CDR3 length equals 14 residues. Germline CDR1 SEHNR, CDR2 FQNEAQ (reference sequence). Here the CDR3 reads CASSLGDRVETQYF.

This rearrangement joins TRBV4-2 to TRBJ2-1; TCRdb's D call of TRBD2 is untestable without DNA. This CDR3 has 19 residues. Germline-derived CDR1 and CDR2 are LGHNA and YNFKEQ. The CDR3 sequence: CASSQEENSGGGWYNEQFF.

The chain joins TRBV7-6 to TRBJ2-3; the TCRdb call, TRBD2, lacks DNA for checking. The CDR3 sequence is 15 residues long. In germline, CDR1 is SGHVS, CDR2 FNYEAQ. The CDR3 loop reads CASSSGTTFEDTQYF.

The chain joins TRBV7-8 to TRBJ1-2. In germline, CDR1 is SGHVS, CDR2 FQNEAQ. The CDR3 runs 13 residues. The CDR3 protein is CASGTGLSYGYTF.

The chain uses TRBV2 and TRBJ2-3; no DNA is available, so the TRBD1 call from TCRdb remains unchecked. This CDR3 has 15 amino acids. Germline V lookup: CDR1 SNHLY, CDR2 FYNNEI. The CDR3 loop reads CASRGTGGAADTQYF.

The rearrangement uses TRBV29-1 and TRBJ1-1. The CDR3 totals 12 residues. Germline lookup yields CDR1 SQVTM and CDR2 ANQGSEA. The CDR3 loop is CSALSLDLRQLF.

The chain recombines TRBV6-6 with TRBJ2-1; TCRdb names TRBD2, which stays unverified in the absence of DNA. Germline CDR1 reads MNHNY; CDR2 reads SVGAGI (reference sequence). This CDR3 is built from 17 residues. CDR3: CASSYSGPSGGHNEQFF.

V is TRBV15 and J is TRBJ2-4; TCRdb outputs TRBD1, but without DNA this stays unchecked. Germline CDR1 reads LNHNV; CDR2 reads YYDKDF (reference sequence). The CDR3 sequence is 14 residues long. This CDR3 is CATSRESQGSIQYF.

The V and J genes are TRBV7-9 and TRBJ2-1; absent DNA, TCRdb's TRBD1 call cannot be checked. The length of the CDR3 is 15 residues. From germline, CDR1 is SEHNR and CDR2 FQNEAQ (reference sequence). The CDR3 reads CASRHPGATYNEQFF.

The rearrangement joins TRBV7-8 to TRBJ2-7; without DNA, the TCRdb call of TRBD1 cannot be checked. The germline gives CDR1 SGHVS, CDR2 FQNEAQ. The CDR3 runs 14 residues. This CDR3 is CASSTSGQGYEQYF.

The V gene is TRBV29-1, the J gene TRBJ2-7; the TCRdb D gene call, TRBD1, has no DNA to confirm it. The CDR3 runs 15 residues. Germline CDR1 is SQVTM and CDR2 is ANQGSEA. The CDR3 sequence is CSVEDGDRATYEQYF.

V and J are TRBV7-6 and TRBJ2-7; TCRdb lists TRBD1, though no DNA is available to test this call. Germline V gene lookup returns CDR1 SGHVS and CDR2 FNYEAQ. The CDR3 length is 15 residues. The CDR3 reads CASSAIARAGDEQYF.

The chain recombines TRBV6-5 with TRBJ2-2; with no DNA, the TCRdb D assignment of TRBD1 cannot be verified. The CDR3 has 12 amino acids. Germline CDR1 MNHEY, CDR2 SVGAGI. CDR3 residues: CASTPGSGELFF.

V usage is TRBV29-1 and J usage is TRBJ2-7; TCRdb designates TRBD2, a call that cannot be tested without DNA. The CDR3 consists of 13 residues. Germline V lookup: CDR1 SQVTM, CDR2 ANQGSEA. CDR3: CSVENGLVDEQYF.

The genes are TRBV5-1 and TRBJ1-1; the TCRdb call, TRBD1, lacks DNA for checking. Looked up from germline, CDR1 is SGHRS and CDR2 is YFSETQ. The CDR3 loop spans 18 amino acids. The CDR3 sequence: CASSLPRQGIPLNTEAFF.

The chain carries TRBV29-1 and TRBJ2-7; TCRdb's assignment of TRBD1 cannot be checked, as there is no DNA. The CDR3 covers 13 residues. Germline CDR1 SQVTM, CDR2 ANQGSEA. The chain's CDR3 is CSVRQGLSYEQYF.

The chain has TRBV6-2 or TRBV6-3 and TRBJ1-1; TCRdb's D gene call, TRBD1, goes unchecked for lack of DNA. Per the germline V gene, CDR1 is MNHEY and CDR2 is SVGEGT. This CDR3 is 12 amino acids long. Here the CDR3 reads CASSPRVGAAFF.

The rearrangement joins TRBV18 to TRBJ2-2. The CDR3 covers 14 residues. The germline gives CDR1 KGHSH, CDR2 LQKENI. The chain's CDR3 is CASSPPEVIGELFF. The entire variable domain, with the rest obtained from reference TRBV18 and TRBJ2-2, is as follows: NAGVMQNPRHLVRRRGQEARLRCSPMKGHSHVYWYRQLPEEGLKFMVYLQKENIIDESGMPKERFSAEFPKEGPSILRIQQVVRGDSAAYFCASSPPEVIGELFFGEGSRLTVL.

This chain links TRBV7-6 with TRBJ2-2; without DNA, the TCRdb call of TRBD1 cannot be checked. Germline V CDR1 and CDR2: SGHVS, FNYEAQ. The CDR3 covers 15 residues. The CDR3 loop reads CASSHRGAGTGELFF.

The CDR3 reads CASSQGPWSGTDTQYF. This chain connects TRBV14 to TRBJ2-3; TCRdb's D gene call, TRBD2, goes unchecked for lack of DNA. The CDR3 covers 16 residues. Germline-derived CDR1 and CDR2 are SGHDN and FVKESK.

The chain employs TRBV7-7 and TRBJ1-1. Germline CDR1 is SSHAT and CDR2 is FNYEAQ (reference sequence). The CDR3 is 13 amino acids. Here the CDR3 reads CASSLSRNTEAFF.

V is TRBV28 and J is TRBJ1-1; the TCRdb D gene call, TRBD1, has no DNA to confirm it. The germline CDR1 and CDR2 sequences are MDHEN and SYDVKM. The length of the CDR3 is 12 residues. The CDR3 loop is CATSSQGTEAFF.

J is TRBJ2-3 and V is TRBV5-1. The germline gives CDR1 SGHRS, CDR2 YFSETQ. This CDR3 contains 12 residues. CDR3 in amino acids: CASSLLGDTQYF.

The chain is built from TRBV6-1 and TRBJ1-5; TCRdb designates TRBD1, a call that cannot be tested without DNA. The germline V gene encodes CDR1 MNHNS and CDR2 SASEGT. The length of the CDR3 is 15 residues. The chain's CDR3 is CASSDLQVSNQPQHF.

The chain is built from TRBV19 and TRBJ2-1; checking the TCRdb D call of TRBD2 is not possible without DNA. The CDR3 length is 15 residues. Germline CDR1 is LNHDA and CDR2 is SQIVND (reference sequence). The CDR3 spells CASSPSGLTYNEQFF. The complete variable domain, with remaining parts taken from reference TRBV19 and TRBJ2-1, reads DGGITQSPKYLFRKEGQNVTLSCEQNLNHDAMYWYRQDPGQGLRLIYYSQIVNDFQKGDIAEGYSVSREKKESFPLTVTSAQKNPTAFYLCASSPSGLTYNEQFFGPGTRLTVL.

The chain links TRBV2 to TRBJ2-5. CDR1 and CDR2 (germline): SNHLY, FYNNEI. This CDR3 is 13 amino acids long. The CDR3 region is CASSEESNETQYF.

The CDR3 sequence: CASSDSAGSTDTQYF. The chain links TRBV6-4 to TRBJ2-3; the TRBD1 assignment by TCRdb is unverifiable without DNA. This CDR3 comprises 15 residues. Per the germline V gene, CDR1 is MRHNA and CDR2 is SNTAGT.